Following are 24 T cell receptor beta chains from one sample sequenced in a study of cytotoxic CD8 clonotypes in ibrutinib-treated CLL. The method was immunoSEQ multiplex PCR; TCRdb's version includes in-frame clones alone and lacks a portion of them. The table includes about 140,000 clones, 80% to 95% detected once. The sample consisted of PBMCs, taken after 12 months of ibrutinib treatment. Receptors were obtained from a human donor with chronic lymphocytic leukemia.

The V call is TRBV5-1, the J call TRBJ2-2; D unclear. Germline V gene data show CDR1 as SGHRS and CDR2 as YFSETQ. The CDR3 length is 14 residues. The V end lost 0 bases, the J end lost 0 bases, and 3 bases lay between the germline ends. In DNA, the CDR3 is TGCGCCAGCAGCTTGGGAACGAACACCGGGGAGCTGTTTTTT. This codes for CASSLGTNTGELFF.

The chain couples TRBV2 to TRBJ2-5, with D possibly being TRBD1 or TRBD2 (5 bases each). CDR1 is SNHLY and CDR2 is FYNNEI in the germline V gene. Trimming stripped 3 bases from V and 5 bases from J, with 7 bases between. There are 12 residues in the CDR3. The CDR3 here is CASSEGVETQYF. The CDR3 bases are TGTGCCAGCAGTGAGGGGGTTGAGACCCAGTACTTC.

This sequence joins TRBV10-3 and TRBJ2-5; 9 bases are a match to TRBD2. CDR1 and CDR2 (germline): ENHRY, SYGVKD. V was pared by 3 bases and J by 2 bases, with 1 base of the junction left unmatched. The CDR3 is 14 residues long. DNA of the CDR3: TGTGCCATCAGTGATCTAGCGGGACAAGAGACCCAGTACTTC. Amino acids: CAISDLAGQETQYF.

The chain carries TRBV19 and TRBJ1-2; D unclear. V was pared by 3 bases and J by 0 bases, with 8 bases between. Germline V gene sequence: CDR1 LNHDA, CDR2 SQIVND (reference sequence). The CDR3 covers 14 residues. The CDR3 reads CASSIQEANYGYTF. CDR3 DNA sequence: TGTGCCAGTAGTATCCAGGAAGCTAACTATGGCTACACCTTC.

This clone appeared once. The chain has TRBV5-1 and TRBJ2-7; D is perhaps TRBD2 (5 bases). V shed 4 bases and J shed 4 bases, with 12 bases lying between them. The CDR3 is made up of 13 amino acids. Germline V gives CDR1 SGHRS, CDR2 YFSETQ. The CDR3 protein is CASSLTSLYEQYF. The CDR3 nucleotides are TGCGCCAGCAGCCTTACTAGTTTATACGAGCAGTACTTC.

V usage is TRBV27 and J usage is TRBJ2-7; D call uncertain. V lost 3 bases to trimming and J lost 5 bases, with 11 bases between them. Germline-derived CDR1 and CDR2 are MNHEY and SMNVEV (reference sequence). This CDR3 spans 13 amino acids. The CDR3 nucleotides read TGTGCCAGCAGTTTGGGGTTAACCAACGAGCAGTACTTC. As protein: CASSLGLTNEQYF.

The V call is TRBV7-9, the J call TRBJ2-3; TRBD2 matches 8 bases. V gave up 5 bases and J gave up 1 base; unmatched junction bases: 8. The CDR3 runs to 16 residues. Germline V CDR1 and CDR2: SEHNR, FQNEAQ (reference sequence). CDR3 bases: TGTGCCAGCAGCATCTACGTGCGGGAGGGCACAGATACGCAGTATTTT. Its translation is CASSIYVREGTDTQYF.

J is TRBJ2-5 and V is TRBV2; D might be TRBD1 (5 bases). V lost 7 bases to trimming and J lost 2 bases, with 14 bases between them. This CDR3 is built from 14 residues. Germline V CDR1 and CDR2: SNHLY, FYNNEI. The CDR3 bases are TGTGCCAGCACTACACAGGCTAGACAAGAGACCCAGTACTTC. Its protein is CASTTQARQETQYF. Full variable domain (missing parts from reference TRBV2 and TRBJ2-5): EPEVTQTPSHQVTQMGQEVILRCVPISNHLYFYWYRQILGQKVEFLVSFYNNEISEKSEIFDDQFSVERPDGSNFTLKIRSTKLEDSAMYFCASTTQARQETQYFGPGTRLLVL.

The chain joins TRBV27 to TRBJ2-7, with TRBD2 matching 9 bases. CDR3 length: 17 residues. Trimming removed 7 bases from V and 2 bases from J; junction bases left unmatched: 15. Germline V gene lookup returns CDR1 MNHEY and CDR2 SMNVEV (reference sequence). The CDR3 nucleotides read TGTGCCAGCAACCCCATCCAATATAGCGGGAGACCCTACGAGCAGTACTTC. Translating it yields CASNPIQYSGRPYEQYF.

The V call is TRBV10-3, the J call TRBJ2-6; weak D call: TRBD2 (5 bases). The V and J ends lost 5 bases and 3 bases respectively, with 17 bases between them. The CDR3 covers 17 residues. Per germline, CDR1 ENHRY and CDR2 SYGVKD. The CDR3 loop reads CAISRTGERYGANVLTF. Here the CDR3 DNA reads TGTGCCATCAGTAGGACCGGGGAAAGATATGGGGCCAACGTCCTGACTTTC.

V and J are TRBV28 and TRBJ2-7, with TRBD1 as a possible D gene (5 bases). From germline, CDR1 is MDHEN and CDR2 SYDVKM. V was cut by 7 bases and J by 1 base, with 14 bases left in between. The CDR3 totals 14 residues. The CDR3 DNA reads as TGTGCCAGCAATCGGCCCGACAGTTCCTACGAGCAGTACTTC. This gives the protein CASNRPDSSYEQYF.

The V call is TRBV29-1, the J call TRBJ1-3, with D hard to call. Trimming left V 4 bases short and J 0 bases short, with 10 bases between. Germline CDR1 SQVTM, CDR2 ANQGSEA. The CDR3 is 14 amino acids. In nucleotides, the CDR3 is TGCAGCGTTGGAGTCGACACCTCTGGAAACACCATATATTTT. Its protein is CSVGVDTSGNTIYF. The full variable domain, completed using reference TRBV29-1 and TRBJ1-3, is SAVISQKPSRDICQRGTSLTIQCQVDSQVTMMFWYRQQPGQSLTLIATANQGSEATYESGFVIDKFPISRPNLTFSTLTVSNMSPEDSSIYLCSVGVDTSGNTIYFGEGSWLTVV.

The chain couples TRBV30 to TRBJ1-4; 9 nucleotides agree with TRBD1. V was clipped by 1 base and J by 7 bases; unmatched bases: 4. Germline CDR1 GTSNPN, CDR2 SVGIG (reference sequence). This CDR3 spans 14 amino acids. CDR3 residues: CAWSGGTGSEKLFF. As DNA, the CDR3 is TGTGCCTGGAGTGGCGGGACAGGGTCTGAAAAACTGTTTTTT.

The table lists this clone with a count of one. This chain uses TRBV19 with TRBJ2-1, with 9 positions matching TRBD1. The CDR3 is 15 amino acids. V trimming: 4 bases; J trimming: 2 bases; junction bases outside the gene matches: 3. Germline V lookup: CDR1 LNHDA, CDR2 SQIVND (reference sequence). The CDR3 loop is CASSNYRGPYNEQFF. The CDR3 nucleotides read TGTGCCAGTAGTAACTACAGGGGGCCCTACAATGAGCAGTTCTTC.

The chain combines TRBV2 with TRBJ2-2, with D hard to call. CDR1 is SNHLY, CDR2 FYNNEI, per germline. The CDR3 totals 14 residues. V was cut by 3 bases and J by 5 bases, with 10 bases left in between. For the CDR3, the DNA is TGTGCCAGCAGTGAGGCAGGCTCGACCGGGGAGCTGTTTTTT. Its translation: CASSEAGSTGELFF.

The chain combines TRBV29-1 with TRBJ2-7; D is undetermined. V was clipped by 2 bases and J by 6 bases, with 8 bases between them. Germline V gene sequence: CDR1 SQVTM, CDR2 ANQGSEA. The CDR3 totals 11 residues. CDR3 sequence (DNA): TGCAGCGTTGAAATTAGGGCCGAGCAGTACTTC. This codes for CSVEIRAEQYF.

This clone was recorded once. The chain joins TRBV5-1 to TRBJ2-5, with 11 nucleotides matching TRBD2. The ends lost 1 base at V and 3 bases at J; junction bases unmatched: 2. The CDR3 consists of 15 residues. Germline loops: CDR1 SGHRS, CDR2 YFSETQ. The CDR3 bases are TGCGCCAGCAGCTTGATACTAGCGGGAGAAGAGACCCAGTACTTC. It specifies CASSLILAGEETQYF.

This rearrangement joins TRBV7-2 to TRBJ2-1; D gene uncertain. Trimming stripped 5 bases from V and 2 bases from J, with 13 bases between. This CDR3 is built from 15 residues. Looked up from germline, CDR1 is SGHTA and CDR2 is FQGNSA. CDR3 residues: CASSLDQAPYNEQFF. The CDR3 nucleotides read TGTGCCAGCAGCCTCGACCAGGCCCCCTACAATGAGCAGTTCTTC.

In DNA form, the CDR3 reads TGTGCCAGCAGCTCCGGGAATGGACAGGCGCTGGGTTATGAGCAGTTCTTC. Residues: CASSSGNGQALGYEQFF. This chain connects TRBV7-3 to TRBJ2-1, with TRBD1 identical over 7 bases. The CDR3 extends over 17 amino acids. Trimming removed 4 bases from V and 8 bases from J; junction bases left unmatched: 17. Germline lookup yields CDR1 SGHTA and CDR2 FQGTGA.

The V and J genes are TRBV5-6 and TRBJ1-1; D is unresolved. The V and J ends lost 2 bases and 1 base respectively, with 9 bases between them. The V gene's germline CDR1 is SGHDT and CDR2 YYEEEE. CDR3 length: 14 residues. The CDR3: CASSLLPANTEAFF. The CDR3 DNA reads TGTGCCAGCAGCTTATTACCTGCGAACACTGAAGCTTTCTTT. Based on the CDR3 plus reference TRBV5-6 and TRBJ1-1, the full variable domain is DAGVTQSPTHLIKTRGQQVTLRCSPKSGHDTVSWYQQALGQGPQFIFQYYEEEERQRGNFPDRFSGHQFPNYSSELNVNALLLGDSALYLCASSLLPANTEAFFGQGTRLTVV.

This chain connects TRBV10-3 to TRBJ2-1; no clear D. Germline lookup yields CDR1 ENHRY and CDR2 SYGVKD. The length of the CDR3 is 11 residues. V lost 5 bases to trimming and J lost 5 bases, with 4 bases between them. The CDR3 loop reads CAISKNNEQFF. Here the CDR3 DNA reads TGTGCCATCAGTAAAAACAATGAGCAGTTCTTC.

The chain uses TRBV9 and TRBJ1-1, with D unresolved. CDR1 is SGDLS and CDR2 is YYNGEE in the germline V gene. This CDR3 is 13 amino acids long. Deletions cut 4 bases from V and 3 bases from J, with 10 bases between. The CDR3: CASSLQVDTEAFF. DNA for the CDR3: TGTGCCAGCAGCCTCCAGGTCGACACTGAAGCTTTCTTT.

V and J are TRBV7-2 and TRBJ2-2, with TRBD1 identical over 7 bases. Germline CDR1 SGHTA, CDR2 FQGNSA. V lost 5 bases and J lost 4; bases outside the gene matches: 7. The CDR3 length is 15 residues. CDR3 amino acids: CASSLRDSTTGELFF. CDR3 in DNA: TGTGCCAGCAGCCTCCGGGACAGTACCACCGGGGAGCTGTTTTTT. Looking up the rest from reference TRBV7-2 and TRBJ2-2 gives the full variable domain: GAGVSQSPSNKVTEKGKDVELRCDPISGHTALYWYRQSLGQGLEFLIYFQGNSAPDKSGLPSDRFSAERTGGSVSTLTIQRTQQEDSAVYLCASSLRDSTTGELFFGEGSRLTVL.

Here the CDR3 DNA reads TGTGCCAGCAGCAAAGCGTCCCAGGATGAGCAGTACTTC. Protein sequence: CASSKASQDEQYF. The rearrangement links TRBV21-1 to TRBJ2-7; the DNA was not used to check the table's D call, TRBD1. TRBV21-1 is a documented pseudogene. The CDR3 is made up of 13 amino acids.